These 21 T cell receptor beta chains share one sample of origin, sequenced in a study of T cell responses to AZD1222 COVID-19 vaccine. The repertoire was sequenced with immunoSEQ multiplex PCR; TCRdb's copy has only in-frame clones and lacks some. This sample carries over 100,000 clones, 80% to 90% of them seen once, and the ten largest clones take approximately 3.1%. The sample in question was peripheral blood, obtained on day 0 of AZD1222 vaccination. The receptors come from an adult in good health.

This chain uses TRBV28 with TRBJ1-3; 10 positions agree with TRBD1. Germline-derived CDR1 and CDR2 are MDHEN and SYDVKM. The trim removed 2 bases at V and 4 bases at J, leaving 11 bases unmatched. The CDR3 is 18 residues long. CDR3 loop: CASSLRVTGGARGNTIYF. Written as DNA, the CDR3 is TGTGCCAGCAGTTTACGAGTGACAGGGGGCGCGAGAGGAAACACCATATATTTT.

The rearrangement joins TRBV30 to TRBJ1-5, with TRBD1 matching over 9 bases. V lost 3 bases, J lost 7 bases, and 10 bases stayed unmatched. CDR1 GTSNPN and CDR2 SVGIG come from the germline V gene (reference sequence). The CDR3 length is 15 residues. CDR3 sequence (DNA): TGTGCCTGGAGCGGCGACAGGGGGGCTGGACAGCCCCAGCATTTT. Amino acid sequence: CAWSGDRGAGQPQHF.

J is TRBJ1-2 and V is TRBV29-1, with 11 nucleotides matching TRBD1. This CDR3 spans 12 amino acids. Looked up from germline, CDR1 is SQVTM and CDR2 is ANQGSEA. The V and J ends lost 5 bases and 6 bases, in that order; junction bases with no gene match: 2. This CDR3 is CSVWTGGHGYTF. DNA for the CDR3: TGCAGCGTTTGGACAGGGGGCCATGGCTACACCTTC.

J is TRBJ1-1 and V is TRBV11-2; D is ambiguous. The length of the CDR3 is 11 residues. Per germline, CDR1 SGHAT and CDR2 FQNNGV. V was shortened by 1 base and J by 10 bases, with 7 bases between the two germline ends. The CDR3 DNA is TGTGCCAGCAGCTTAGGACCGCTAGCTTTCTTT. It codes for CASSLGPLAFF.

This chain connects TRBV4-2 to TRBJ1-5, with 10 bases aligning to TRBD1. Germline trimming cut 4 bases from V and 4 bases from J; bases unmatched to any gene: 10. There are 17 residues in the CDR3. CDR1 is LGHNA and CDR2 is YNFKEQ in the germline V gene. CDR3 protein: CASSPSFRDRGNQPQHF. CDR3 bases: TGTGCCAGCAGCCCCTCTTTCCGGGACAGGGGAAATCAGCCCCAGCATTTT.

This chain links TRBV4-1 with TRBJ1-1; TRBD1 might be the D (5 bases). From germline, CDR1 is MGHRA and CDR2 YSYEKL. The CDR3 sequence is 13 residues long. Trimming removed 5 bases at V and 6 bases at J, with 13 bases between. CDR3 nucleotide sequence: TGCGCCAGCAGCTTCGCCGGGGGTGCTGAAGCTTTCTTT. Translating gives CASSFAGGAEAFF.

Here the CDR3 DNA reads TGTGCCAGCAGCCACAGTCGCGGGGAGCTGTTTTTT. This translates into CASSHSRGELFF. This chain links TRBV11-2 with TRBJ2-2; D remains ambiguous. Trimming removed 5 bases at V and 7 bases at J, with 8 bases between. The CDR3 runs to 12 residues. Germline CDR1 SGHAT, CDR2 FQNNGV.

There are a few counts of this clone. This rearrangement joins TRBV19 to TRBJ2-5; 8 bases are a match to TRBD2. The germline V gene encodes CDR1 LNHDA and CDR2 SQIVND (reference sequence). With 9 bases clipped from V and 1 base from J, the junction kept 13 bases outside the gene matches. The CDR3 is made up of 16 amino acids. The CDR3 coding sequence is TGTGCCAGCCTCCCCCAAGCTACTAGCGGCCAAGAGACCCAGTACTTC. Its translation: CASLPQATSGQETQYF. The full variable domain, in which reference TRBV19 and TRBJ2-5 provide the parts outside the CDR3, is DGGITQSPKYLFRKEGQNVTLSCEQNLNHDAMYWYRQDPGQGLRLIYYSQIVNDFQKGDIAEGYSVSREKKESFPLTVTSAQKNPTAFYLCASLPQATSGQETQYFGPGTRLLVL.

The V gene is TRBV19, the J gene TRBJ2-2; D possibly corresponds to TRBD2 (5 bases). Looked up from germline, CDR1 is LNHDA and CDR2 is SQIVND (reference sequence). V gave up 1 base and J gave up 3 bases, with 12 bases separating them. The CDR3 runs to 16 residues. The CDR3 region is CASSIGRGKDTGELFF. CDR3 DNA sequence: TGTGCCAGTAGTATAGGAAGAGGGAAGGACACCGGGGAGCTGTTTTTT.

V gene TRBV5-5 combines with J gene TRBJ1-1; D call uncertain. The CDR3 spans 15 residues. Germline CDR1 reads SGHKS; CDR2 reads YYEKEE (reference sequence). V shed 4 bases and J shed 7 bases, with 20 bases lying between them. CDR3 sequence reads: CASSLGVMRENEAFF. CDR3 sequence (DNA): TGTGCCAGCAGCCTTGGGGTTATGAGGGAGAATGAAGCTTTCTTT.

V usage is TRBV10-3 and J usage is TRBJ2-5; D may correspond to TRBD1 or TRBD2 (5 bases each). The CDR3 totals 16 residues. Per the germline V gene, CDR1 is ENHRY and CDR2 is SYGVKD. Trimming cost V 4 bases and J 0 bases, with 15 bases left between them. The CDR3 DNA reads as TGTGCCATCAGTGCCCTTCTGGGACGGTACCAAGAGACCCAGTACTTC. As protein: CAISALLGRYQETQYF.

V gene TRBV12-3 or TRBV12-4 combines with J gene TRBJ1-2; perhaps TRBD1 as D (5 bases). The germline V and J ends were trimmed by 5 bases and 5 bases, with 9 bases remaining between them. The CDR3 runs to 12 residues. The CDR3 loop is CASSAKGYGYTF. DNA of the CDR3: TGTGCCAGCAGTGCGAAGGGGTATGGCTACACCTTC.

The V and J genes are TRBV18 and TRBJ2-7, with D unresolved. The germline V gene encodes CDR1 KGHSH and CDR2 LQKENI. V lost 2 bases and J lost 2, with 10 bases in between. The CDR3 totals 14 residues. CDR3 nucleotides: TGTGCCAGCTCACCAAGACTGCTGACCTACGAGCAGTACTTC. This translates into CASSPRLLTYEQYF.

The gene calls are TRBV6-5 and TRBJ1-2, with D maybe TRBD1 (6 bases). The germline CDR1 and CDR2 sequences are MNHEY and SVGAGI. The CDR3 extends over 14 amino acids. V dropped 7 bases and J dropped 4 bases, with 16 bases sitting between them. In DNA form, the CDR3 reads TGTGCCAGCACGAGAACCTGGGACATCTATGGCTACACCTTC. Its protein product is CASTRTWDIYGYTF.

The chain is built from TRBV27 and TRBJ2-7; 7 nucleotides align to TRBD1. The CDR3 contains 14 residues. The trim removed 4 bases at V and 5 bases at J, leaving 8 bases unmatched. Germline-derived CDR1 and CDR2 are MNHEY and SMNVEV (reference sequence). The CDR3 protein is CASSYLRQGNEQYF. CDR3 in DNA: TGTGCCAGCAGTTACCTTCGACAGGGAAACGAGCAGTACTTC.

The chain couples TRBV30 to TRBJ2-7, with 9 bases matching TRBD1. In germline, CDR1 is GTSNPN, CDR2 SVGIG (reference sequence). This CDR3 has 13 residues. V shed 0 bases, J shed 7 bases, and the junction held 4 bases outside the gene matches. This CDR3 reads CAWSVLTGGEQYF. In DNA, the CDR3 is TGTGCCTGGAGTGTATTGACAGGGGGGGAGCAGTACTTC.

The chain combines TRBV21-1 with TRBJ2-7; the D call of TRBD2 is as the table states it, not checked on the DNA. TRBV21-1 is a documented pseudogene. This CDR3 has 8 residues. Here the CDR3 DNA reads TGTGCCAGCAGCAAAGGCGGCTTC. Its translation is CASSKGGF.

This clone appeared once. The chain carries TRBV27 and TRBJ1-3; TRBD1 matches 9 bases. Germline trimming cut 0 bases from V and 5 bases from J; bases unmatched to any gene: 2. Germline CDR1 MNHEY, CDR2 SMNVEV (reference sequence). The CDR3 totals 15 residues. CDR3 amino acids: CASSLSGQGRNTIYF. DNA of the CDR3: TGTGCCAGCAGTTTATCCGGACAGGGGAGAAACACCATATATTTT.

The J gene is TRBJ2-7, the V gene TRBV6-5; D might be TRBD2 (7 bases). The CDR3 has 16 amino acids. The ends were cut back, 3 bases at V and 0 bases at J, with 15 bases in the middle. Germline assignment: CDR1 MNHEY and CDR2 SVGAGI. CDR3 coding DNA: TGTGCCAGCAGTTATGAGGGAGGGGGGGCCTCCTACGAGCAGTACTTC. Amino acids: CASSYEGGGASYEQYF.

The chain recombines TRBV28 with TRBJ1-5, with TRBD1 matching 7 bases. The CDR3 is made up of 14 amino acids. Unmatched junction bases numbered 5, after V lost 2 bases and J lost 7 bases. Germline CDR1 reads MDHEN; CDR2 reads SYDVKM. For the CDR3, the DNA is TGTGCCAGCAGTTTAAACAGGGGCCCACAGCCCCAGCATTTT. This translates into CASSLNRGPQPQHF.

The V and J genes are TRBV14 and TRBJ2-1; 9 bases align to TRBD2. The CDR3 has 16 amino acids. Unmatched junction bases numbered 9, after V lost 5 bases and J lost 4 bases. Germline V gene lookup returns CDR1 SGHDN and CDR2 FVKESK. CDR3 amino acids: CASSENLAGLYNEQFF. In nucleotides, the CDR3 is TGTGCCAGCAGCGAAAACCTAGCGGGACTTTACAATGAGCAGTTCTTC.